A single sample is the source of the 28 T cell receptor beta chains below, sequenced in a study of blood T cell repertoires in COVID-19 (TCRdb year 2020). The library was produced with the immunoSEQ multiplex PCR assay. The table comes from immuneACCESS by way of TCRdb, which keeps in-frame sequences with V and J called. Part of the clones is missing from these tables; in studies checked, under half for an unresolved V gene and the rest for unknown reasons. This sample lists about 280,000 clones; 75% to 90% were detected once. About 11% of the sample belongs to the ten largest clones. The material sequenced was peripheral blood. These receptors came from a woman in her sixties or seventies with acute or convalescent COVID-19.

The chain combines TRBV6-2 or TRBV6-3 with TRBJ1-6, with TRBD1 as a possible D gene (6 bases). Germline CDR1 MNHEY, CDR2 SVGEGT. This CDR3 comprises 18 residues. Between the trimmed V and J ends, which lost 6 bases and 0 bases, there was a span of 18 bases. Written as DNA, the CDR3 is TGTGCCAGCAGCGAGCGAGGGACACTCAGCTCCTATAATTCACCCCTCCACTTT. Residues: CASSERGTLSSYNSPLHF.

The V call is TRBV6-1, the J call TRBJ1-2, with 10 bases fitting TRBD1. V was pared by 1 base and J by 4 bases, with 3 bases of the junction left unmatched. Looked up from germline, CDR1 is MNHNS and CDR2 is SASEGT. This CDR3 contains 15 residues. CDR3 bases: TGTGCCAGCAGTGAAGGACAGGGGGCCGGCTATGGCTACACCTTC. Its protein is CASSEGQGAGYGYTF.

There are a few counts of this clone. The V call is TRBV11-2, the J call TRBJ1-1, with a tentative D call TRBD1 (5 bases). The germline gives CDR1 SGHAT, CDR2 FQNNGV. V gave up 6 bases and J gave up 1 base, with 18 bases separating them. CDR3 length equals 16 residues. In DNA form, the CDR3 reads TGTGCCAGCAGATCAGGGCGGGGGGGTTGGAACACTGAAGCTTTCTTT. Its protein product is CASRSGRGGWNTEAFF.

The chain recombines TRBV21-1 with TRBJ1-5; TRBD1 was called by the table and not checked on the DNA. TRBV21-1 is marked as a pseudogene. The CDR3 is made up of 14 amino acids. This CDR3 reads CASSKGQVGQPQHF. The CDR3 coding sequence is TGTGCCAGCAGCAAAGGGCAGGTAGGACAGCCCCAGCATTTT.

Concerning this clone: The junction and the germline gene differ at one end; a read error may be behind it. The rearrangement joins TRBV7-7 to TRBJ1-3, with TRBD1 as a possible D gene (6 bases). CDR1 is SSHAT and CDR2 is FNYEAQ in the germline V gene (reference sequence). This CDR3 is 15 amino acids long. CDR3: CASSLDQGSGNTIYF. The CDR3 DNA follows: TGTGCTAGCAGCTTGGACCAGGGGTCTGGAAACACCATATATTTT.

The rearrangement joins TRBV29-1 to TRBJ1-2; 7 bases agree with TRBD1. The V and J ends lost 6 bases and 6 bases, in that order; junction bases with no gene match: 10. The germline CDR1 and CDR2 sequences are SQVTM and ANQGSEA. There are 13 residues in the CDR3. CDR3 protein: CSVATGSRDGYTF. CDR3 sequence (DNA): TGCAGCGTCGCGACAGGGTCGCGCGATGGCTACACCTTC.

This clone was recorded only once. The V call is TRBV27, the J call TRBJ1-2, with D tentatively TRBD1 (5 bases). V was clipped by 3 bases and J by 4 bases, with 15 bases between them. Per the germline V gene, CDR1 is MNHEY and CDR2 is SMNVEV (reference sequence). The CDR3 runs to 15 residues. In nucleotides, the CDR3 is TGTGCCAGCAGTTTTAAAGGGGCCCTTACCTATGGCTACACCTTC. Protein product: CASSFKGALTYGYTF.

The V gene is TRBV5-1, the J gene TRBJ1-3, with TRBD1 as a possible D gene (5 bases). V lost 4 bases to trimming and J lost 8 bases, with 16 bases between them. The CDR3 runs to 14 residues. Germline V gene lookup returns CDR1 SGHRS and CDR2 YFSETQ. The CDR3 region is CASSTQGGRDTIYF. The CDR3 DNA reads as TGCGCCAGCAGCACCCAGGGTGGAAGAGACACCATATATTTT. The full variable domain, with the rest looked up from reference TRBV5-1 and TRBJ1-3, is KAGVTQTPRYLIKTRGQQVTLSCSPISGHRSVSWYQQTPGQGLQFLFEYFSETQRNKGNFPGRFSGRQFSNSRSEMNVSTLELGDSALYLCASSTQGGRDTIYFGEGSWLTVV.

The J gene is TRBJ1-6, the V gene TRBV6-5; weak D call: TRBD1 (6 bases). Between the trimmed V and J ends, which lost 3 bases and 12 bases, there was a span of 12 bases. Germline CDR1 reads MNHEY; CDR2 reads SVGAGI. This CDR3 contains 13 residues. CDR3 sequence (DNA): TGTGCCAGCAGTTATGAGGGGGAGGGACCCCTCCACTTT. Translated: CASSYEGEGPLHF.

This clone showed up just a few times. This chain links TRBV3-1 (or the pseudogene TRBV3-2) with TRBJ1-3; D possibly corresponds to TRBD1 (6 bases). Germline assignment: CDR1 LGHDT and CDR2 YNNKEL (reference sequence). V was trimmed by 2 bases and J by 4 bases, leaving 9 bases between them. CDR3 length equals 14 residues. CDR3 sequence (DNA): TGTGCCAGCAGCCAAACACAGGGAGGAAACACCATATATTTT. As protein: CASSQTQGGNTIYF.

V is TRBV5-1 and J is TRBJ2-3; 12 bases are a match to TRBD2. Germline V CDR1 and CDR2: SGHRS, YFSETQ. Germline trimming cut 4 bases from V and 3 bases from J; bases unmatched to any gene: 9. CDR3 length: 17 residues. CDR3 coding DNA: TGCGCCAGCAGCCGCGATCGACTAGCGGGGGTGACAGATACGCAGTATTTT. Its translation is CASSRDRLAGVTDTQYF. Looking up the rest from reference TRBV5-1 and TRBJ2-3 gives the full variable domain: KAGVTQTPRYLIKTRGQQVTLSCSPISGHRSVSWYQQTPGQGLQFLFEYFSETQRNKGNFPGRFSGRQFSNSRSEMNVSTLELGDSALYLCASSRDRLAGVTDTQYFGPGTRLTVL.

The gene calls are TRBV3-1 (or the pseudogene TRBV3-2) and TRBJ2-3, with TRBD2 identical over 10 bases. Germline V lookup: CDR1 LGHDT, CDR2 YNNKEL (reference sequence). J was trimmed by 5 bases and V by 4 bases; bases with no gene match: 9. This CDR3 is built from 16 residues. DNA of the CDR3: TGTGCCAGCAGCCGCCGCGTAGCGGGGGGTGGAGATACGCAGTATTTT. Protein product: CASSRRVAGGGDTQYF.

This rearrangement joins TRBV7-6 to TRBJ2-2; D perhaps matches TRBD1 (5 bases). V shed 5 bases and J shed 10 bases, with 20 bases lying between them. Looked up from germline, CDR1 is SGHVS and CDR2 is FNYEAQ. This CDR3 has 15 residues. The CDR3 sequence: CASSPLGVESMELFF. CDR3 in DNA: TGTGCCAGCAGCCCATTAGGGGTGGAATCGATGGAGCTGTTTTTT.

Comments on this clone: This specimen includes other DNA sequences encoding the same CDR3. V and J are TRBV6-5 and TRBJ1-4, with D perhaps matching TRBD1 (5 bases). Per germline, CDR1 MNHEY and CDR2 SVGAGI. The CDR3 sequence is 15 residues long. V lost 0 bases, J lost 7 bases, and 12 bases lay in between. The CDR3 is CASSYSAGRSEKLFF. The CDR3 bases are TGTGCCAGCAGTTACTCGGCAGGGCGGAGTGAAAAACTGTTTTTT.

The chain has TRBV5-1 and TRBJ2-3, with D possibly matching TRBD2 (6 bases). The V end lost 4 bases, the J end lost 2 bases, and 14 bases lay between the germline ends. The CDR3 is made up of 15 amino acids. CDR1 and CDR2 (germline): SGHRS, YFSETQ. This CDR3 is CASSGGATFTDTQYF. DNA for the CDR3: TGCGCCAGCAGCGGCGGGGCCACGTTCACAGATACGCAGTATTTT.

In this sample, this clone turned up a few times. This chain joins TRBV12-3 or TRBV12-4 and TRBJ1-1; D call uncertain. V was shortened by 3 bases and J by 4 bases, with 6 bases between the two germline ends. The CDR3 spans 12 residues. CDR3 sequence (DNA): TGTGCCAGCAGTTTCGGAGTCACTGAAGCTTTCTTT. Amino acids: CASSFGVTEAFF.

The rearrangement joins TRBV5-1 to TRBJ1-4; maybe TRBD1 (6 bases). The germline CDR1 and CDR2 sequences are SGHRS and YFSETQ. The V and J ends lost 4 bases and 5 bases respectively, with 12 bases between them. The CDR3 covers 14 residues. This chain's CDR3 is CASSLQGRNEKLFF. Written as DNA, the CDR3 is TGCGCCAGCAGCCTACAGGGCCGCAATGAAAAACTGTTTTTT.

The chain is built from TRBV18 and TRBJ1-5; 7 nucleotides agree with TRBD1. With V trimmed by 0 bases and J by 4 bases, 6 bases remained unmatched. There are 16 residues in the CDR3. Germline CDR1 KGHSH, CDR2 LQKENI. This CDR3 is CASSPPNSGGNQPQHF. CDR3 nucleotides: TGTGCCAGCTCACCACCGAACTCAGGGGGGAATCAGCCCCAGCATTTT.

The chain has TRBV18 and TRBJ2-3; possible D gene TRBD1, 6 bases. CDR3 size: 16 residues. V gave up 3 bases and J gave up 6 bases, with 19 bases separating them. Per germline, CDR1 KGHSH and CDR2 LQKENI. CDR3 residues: CASSPGLAGALDTQYF. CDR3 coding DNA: TGTGCCAGCTCACCGGGTCTGGCAGGGGCCCTTGATACGCAGTATTTT.

In nucleotides, the CDR3 is TGTGCCAGCAGCTCCCCTTCTCAGCCCCAGCATTTT. It encodes CASSSPSQPQHF. V and J are TRBV5-6 and TRBJ1-5, with D uncertain. The V gene's germline CDR1 is SGHDT and CDR2 YYEEEE. The CDR3 sequence is 12 residues long. Trimming stripped 3 bases from V and 6 bases from J, with 7 bases between.

The CDR3 sequence is CASSWGTIAGQSTDTQYF. The CDR3 DNA sequence: TGCGCCAGCAGCTGGGGTACCATAGCGGGGCAAAGCACAGATACGCAGTATTTT. The rearrangement links TRBV5-1 to TRBJ2-3, with 8 positions matching TRBD2. The CDR3 runs 18 residues. V lost 3 bases and J lost 0; bases outside the gene matches: 12. Looked up from germline, CDR1 is SGHRS and CDR2 is YFSETQ.

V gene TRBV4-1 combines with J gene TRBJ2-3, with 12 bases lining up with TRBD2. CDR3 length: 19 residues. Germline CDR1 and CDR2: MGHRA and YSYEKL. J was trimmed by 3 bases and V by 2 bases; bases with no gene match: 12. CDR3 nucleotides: TGCGCCAGCAGCCAAACCCTAGCGGGGGGGCCTTTCAATACAGATACGCAGTATTTT. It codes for CASSQTLAGGPFNTDTQYF.

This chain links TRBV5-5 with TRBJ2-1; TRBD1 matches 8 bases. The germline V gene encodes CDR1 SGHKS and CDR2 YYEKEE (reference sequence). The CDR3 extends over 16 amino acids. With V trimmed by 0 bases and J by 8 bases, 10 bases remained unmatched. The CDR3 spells CASSLVADREADEQFF. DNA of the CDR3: TGTGCCAGCAGCTTGGTCGCGGACAGGGAAGCCGATGAGCAGTTCTTC. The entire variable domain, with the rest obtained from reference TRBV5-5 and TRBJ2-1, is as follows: DAGVTQSPTHLIKTRGQQVTLRCSPISGHKSVSWYQQVLGQGPQFIFQYYEKEERGRGNFPDRFSARQFPNYSSELNVNALLLGDSALYLCASSLVADREADEQFFGPGTRLTVL.

CDR3 DNA: TGTGCCTGGAGTGTACAGCATAATCAGCCCCAGCATTTT. Its protein product is CAWSVQHNQPQHF. This sequence joins TRBV30 and TRBJ1-5; D is unresolved. The germline gives CDR1 GTSNPN, CDR2 SVGIG (reference sequence). V lost 0 bases to trimming and J lost 4 bases, with 7 bases between them. The CDR3 has 13 residues.

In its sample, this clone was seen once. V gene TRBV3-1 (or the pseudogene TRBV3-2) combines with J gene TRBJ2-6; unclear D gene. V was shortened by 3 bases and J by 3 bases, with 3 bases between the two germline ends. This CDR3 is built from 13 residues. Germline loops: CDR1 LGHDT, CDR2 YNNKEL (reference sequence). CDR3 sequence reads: CASSQSGANVLTF. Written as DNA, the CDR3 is TGTGCCAGCAGCCAGAGTGGGGCCAACGTCCTGACTTTC.

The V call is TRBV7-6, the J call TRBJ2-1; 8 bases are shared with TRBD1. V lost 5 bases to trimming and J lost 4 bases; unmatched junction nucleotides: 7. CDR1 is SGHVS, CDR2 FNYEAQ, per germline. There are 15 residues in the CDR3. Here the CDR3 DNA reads TGTGCCAGCAGCCGAGAGGACAGGGATTACAATGAGCAGTTCTTC. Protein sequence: CASSREDRDYNEQFF.

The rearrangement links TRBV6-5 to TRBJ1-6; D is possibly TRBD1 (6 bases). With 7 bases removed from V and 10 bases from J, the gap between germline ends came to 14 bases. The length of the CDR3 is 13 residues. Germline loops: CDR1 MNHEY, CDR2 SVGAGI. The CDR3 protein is CASMGGRESPLHF. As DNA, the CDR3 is TGTGCCAGCATGGGGGGGCGGGAATCACCCCTCCACTTT.

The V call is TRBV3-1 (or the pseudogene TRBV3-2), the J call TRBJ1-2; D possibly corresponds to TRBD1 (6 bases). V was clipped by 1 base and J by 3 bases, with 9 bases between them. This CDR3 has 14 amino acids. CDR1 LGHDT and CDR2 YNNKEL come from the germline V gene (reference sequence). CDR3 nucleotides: TGTGCCAGCAGCCAAGCCGCAGGGGACTATGGCTACACCTTC. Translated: CASSQAAGDYGYTF.